This entry is about one T cell receptor beta chain. Its antigen is unidentified. Trimming took 3 bases from V and 4 from J; bases not matched to a gene: 8. Germline V gene data show CDR1 as KGHSH and CDR2 as LQKENI. There are 16 residues in the CDR3. Authors' data handling: ImmunoSEQ junction-only sequences lacked quality scores, so their filtering differed. Data came from immunoSEQ multiplex PCR; TCRdb stores just in-frame clones and leaves some out. From that table come the V and J calls and clone size; the DNA was used to work out D and trimming. The profile covers roughly 1,500,000 clones, with approximately 98.5% appearing a single time and about 0.34% taken by the ten largest. The sample originates from a study of shared clonotypes between healthy human individuals. Points from the study as a whole: Among donors, sharing of clonotypes was expected to be affected by sequencing depth. Investigators collected only blood, and repertoires in tissues likely differ.

The sample comprised naive CD4+ T cells sorted from blood. Sample subset: CD45RA+ positively selected. This clonotype was sampled from a man younger than 40 in good health. The gene calls are TRBV18 and TRBJ2-7; 11 bases are a match to TRBD2. In DNA, the CDR3 is TGTGCCAGCTCACCCCAGCAGACTAGCGGGAAATACGAGCAGTACTTC. This encodes CASSPQQTSGKYEQYF.